The rows below give T cell receptor beta chains drawn from one sample of a study of human T cells and chemical hapten exposure. Each CDR3 protein gets one entry after TCRdb re-called the RACE reads with MiXCR. The sample lists tens of thousands of distinct CDR3 sequences; approximately 3.4% were seen once. This sample comprised whole blood, obtained in connection with sensitization to the hapten diphenylcyclopropenone (DPC). The receptors come from a man aged 35 to 55 with alopecia areata. Some clones in this sample may be carry-over from other donors' samples. CDR3s include the opening cysteine and the closing phenylalanine or tryptophan. Fields, in order: V gene, clone size, D gene, CDR3 length, J gene, CDR3 DNA, CDR3 protein. A D gene is named only where the DNA matches it firmly. Expanded clones get a size class; other rows say once, few or many, or leave the size out.

v_call: TRBV6-5
clone_size: many
d_call: .
cdr3_length: 16
j_call: TRBJ2-1
cdr3_nt: TGTGCCAGCAGTTACTCAGGGAAGGGGGTCTACAATGAGCAGTTCTTC
cdr3_aa: CASSYSGKGVYNEQFF

v_call: TRBV7-3
clone_size: many
d_call: TRBD2
cdr3_length: 15
j_call: TRBJ2-5
cdr3_nt: TGTGCCAGCAGCCCCGGCAATAGCGGGCAAGAGACCCAGTACTTC
cdr3_aa: CASSPGNSGQETQYF

v_call: TRBV7-9
clone_size: many
d_call: TRBD1
cdr3_length: 13
j_call: TRBJ1-2
cdr3_nt: TGTGCCAGCAGCTTAGGACAGGGGTATGGCTACACCTTC
cdr3_aa: CASSLGQGYGYTF

v_call: TRBV6-1
clone_size: few
d_call: .
cdr3_length: 14
j_call: TRBJ1-1
cdr3_nt: TGTGCCAGCAGTGCTAGGCGGGTGAACACTGAAGCTTTCTTT
cdr3_aa: CASSARRVNTEAFF

v_call: TRBV11-2
clone_size: many
d_call: .
cdr3_length: 15
j_call: TRBJ2-2
cdr3_nt: TGTGCCAGCAGCTTAGACAGGTCGAACACCGGGGAGCTGTTTTTT
cdr3_aa: CASSLDRSNTGELFF

v_call: TRBV12-3/TRBV12-4
clone_size: many
d_call: .
cdr3_length: 13
j_call: TRBJ2-1
cdr3_nt: TGTGCCAGCAGTCTATACAGGGCCGGTGAGCAGTTCTTC
cdr3_aa: CASSLYRAGEQFF

v_call: TRBV19
clone_size: .
d_call: TRBD2
cdr3_length: 18
j_call: TRBJ2-1
cdr3_nt: TGTGCCAGTAGTATCCCCCCTTTTTCTAGCGGGGGCTACAATGAGCAGTTCTTC
cdr3_aa: CASSIPPFSSGGYNEQFF

v_call: TRBV6-2/TRBV6-3
clone_size: many
d_call: .
cdr3_length: 16
j_call: TRBJ1-5
cdr3_nt: TGTGCCAGCAGCGAAGCAACCCGCTATAGCAATCAGCCCCAGCATTTT
cdr3_aa: CASSEATRYSNQPQHF

v_call: TRBV3-1
clone_size: few
d_call: .
cdr3_length: 16
j_call: TRBJ2-2
cdr3_nt: TGTGCCAGCAGCTTCAGGGGCCAGGGGGGCCACGGGGAGCTGTTTTTT
cdr3_aa: CASSFRGQGGHGELFF

v_call: TRBV5-5
clone_size: many
d_call: .
cdr3_length: 13
j_call: TRBJ2-3
cdr3_nt: TGTGCCAGCAGCTTGTCCGGGGCAGATACGCAGTATTTT
cdr3_aa: CASSLSGADTQYF

v_call: TRBV7-6
clone_size: many
d_call: TRBD1
cdr3_length: 15
j_call: TRBJ2-2
cdr3_nt: TGTGCCAGCAGCTATACAGGGGCCAGCGGTGGGGAGCTGTTTTTT
cdr3_aa: CASSYTGASGGELFF

v_call: TRBV5-6
clone_size: few
d_call: .
cdr3_length: 13
j_call: TRBJ2-3
cdr3_nt: TGTGCCAGCAGCAGTTTTCGTCAAGATACGCAGTATTTT
cdr3_aa: CASSSFRQDTQYF